There are many counts of the clone carrying this TCR beta chain. This record belongs to a study of early T cells in non-severe SARS-CoV-2 infection. TCRdb fed the 5' RACE reads into MiXCR, producing one record per CDR3 protein. Here the sample spans tens of thousands of distinct CDR3 sequences, roughly 12% being singletons. The CDR3 has 13 amino acids. Germline CDR1 reads SQVTM; CDR2 reads ANQGSEA. Trimming took off 6 bases at V and 3 bases at J, with 15 bases between the two ends. This clonotype originated in an adult who was a healthcare worker with PCR-confirmed SARS-CoV-2 infection or an uninfected control (not recorded which). Material: whole blood. The rearrangement uses TRBV29-1 and TRBJ2-7; no definite D call. CDR3 in DNA: TGCAGCGTCACGGGTCCTGCCCTCTACGAGCAGTACTTC. It translates to CSVTGPALYEQYF.